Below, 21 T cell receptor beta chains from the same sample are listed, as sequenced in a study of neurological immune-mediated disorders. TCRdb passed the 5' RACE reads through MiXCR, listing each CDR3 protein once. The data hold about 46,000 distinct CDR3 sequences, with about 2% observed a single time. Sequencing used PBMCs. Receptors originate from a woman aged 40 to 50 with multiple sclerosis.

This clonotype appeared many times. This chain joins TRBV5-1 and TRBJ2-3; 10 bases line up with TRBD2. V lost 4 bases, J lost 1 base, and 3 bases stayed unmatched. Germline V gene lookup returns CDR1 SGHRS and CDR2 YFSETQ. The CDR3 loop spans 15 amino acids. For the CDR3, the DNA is TGCGCCAGCAGCACTAGCGGGGCCCGCACAGATACGCAGTATTTT. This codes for CASSTSGARTDTQYF.

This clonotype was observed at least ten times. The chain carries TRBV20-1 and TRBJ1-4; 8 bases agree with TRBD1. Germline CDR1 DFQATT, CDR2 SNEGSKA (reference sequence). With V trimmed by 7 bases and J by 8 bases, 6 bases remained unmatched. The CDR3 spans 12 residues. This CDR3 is CSVQTGDEKLFF. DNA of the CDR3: TGCAGTGTTCAGACAGGGGACGAAAAACTGTTTTTT.

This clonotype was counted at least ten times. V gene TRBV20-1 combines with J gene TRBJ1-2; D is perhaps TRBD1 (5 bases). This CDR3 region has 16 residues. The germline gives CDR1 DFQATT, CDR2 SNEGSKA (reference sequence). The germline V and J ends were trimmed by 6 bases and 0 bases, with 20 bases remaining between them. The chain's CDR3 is CSAPNGGRGSNYGYTF. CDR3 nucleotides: TGCAGTGCCCCCAATGGGGGGAGGGGTTCTAACTATGGCTACACCTTC.

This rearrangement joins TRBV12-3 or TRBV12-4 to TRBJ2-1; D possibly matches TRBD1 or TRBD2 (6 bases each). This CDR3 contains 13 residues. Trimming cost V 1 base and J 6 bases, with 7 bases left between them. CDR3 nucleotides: TGTGCCAGCAGTTTAGGGGGGGCCAATGAGCAGTTCTTC. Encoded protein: CASSLGGANEQFF.

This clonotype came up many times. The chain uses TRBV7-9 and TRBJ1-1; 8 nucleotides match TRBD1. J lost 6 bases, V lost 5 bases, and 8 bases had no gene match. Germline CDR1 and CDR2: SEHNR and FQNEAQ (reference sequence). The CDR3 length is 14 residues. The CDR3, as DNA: TGTGCCAGCAGCCCGAGGACAGGGTTCCCTGAAGCTTTCTTT. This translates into CASSPRTGFPEAFF.

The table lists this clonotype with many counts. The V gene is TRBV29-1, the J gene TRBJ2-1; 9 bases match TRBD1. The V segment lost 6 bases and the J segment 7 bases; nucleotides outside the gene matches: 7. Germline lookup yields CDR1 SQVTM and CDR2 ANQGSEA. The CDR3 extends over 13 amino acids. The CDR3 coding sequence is TGCAGCGTCCCTGGACAGGGGTGGAATGAGCAGTTCTTC. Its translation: CSVPGQGWNEQFF.

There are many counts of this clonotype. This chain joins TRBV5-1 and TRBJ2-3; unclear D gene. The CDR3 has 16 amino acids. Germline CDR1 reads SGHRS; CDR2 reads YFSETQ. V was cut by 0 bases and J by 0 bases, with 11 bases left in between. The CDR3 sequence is CASSLEGRSSTDTQYF. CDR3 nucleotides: TGCGCCAGCAGCTTGGAAGGCAGGAGTAGCACAGATACGCAGTATTTT.

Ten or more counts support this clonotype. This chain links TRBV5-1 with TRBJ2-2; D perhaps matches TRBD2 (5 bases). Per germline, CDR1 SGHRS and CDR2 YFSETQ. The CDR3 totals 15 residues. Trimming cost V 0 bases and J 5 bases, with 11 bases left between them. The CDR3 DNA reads TGCGCCAGCAGCTTGGCGCCGGACTCGACCGGGGAGCTGTTTTTT. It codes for CASSLAPDSTGELFF.

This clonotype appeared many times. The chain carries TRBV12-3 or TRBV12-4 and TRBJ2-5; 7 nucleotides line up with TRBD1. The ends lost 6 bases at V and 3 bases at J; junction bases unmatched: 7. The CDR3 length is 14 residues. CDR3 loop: CASRSNTGEETQYF. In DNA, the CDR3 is TGTGCCAGCAGGAGTAACACAGGGGAAGAGACCCAGTACTTC.

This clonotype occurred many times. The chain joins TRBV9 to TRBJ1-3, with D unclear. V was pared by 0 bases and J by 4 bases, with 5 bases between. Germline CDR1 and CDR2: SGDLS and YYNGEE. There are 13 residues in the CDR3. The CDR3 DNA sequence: TGTGCCAGCAGCGTAGCGAACGGAAACACCATATATTTT. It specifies CASSVANGNTIYF.

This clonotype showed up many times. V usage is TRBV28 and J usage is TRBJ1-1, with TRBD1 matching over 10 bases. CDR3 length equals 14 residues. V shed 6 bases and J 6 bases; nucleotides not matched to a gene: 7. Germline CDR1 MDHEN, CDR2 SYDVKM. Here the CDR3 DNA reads TGTGCCAGCAGGACCGGGACAGGGGCCCCTGAAGCTTTCTTT. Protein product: CASRTGTGAPEAFF.

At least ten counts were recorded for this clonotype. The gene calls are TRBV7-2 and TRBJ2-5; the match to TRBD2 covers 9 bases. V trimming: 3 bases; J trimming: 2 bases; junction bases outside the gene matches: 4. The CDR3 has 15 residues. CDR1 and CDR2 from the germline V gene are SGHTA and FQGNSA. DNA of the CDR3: TGTGCCAGCAGCTTTCAGCGGGGGGATCAAGAGACCCAGTACTTC. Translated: CASSFQRGDQETQYF. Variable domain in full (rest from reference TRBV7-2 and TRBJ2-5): GAGVSQSPSNKVTEKGKDVELRCDPISGHTALYWYRQSLGQGLEFLIYFQGNSAPDKSGLPSDRFSAERTGGSVSTLTIQRTQQEDSAVYLCASSFQRGDQETQYFGPGTRLLVL.

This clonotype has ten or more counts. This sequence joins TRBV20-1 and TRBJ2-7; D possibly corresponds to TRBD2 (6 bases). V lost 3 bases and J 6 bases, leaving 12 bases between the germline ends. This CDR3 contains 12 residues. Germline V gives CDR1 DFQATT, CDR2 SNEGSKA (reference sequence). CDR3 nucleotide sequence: TGCAGTGCTAGGGAGGGTTCGGGCGAGCAGTACTTC. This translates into CSAREGSGEQYF.

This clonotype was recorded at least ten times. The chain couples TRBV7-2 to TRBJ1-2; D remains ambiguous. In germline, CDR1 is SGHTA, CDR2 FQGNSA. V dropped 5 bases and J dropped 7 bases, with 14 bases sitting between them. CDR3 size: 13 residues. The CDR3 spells CASSLGPTGGYTF. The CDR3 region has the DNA TGTGCCAGCAGCCTTGGACCTACGGGTGGCTACACCTTC.

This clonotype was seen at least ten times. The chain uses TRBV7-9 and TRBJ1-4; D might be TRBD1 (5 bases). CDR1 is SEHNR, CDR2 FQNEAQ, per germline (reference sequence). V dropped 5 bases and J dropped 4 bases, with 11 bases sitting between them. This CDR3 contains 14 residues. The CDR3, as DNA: TGTGCCAGCAGCCGGGACGTGGGTAATGAAAAACTGTTTTTT. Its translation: CASSRDVGNEKLFF.

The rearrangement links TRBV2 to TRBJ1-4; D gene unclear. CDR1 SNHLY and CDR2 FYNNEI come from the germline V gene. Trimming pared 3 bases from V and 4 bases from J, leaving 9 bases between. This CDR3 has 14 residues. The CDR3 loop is CASSEGQLNEKLFF. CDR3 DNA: TGTGCCAGCAGTGAGGGCCAGCTTAATGAAAAACTGTTTTTT.

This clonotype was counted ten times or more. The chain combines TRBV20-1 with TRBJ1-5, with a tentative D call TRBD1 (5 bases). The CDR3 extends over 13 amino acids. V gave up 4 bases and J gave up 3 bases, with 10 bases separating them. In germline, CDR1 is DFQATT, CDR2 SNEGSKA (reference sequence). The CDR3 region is CSATGNPNQPQHF. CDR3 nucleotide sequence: TGCAGTGCTACAGGGAACCCCAATCAGCCCCAGCATTTT.

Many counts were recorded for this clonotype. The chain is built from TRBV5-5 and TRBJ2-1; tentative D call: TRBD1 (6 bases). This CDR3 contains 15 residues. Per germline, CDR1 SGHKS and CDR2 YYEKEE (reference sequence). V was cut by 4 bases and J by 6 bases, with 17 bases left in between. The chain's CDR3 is CASSEGPGQSNEQFF. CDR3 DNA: TGTGCCAGCAGCGAAGGACCGGGACAATCCAATGAGCAGTTCTTC.

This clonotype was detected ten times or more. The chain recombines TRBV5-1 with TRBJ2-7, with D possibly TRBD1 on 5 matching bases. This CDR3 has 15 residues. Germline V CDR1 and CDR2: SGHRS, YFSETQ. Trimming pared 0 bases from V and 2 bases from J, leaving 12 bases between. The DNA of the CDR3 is TGCGCCAGCAGCTTGGGGTCAGGGCCCGCCTACGAGCAGTACTTC. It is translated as CASSLGSGPAYEQYF.

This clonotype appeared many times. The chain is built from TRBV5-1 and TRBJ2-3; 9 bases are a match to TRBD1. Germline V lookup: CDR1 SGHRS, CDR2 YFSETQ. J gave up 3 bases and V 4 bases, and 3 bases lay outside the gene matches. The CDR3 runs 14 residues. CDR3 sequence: CASSPGTGTDTQYF. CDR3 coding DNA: TGCGCCAGCAGCCCCGGGACAGGGACAGATACGCAGTATTTT. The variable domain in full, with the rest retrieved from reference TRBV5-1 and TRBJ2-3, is KAGVTQTPRYLIKTRGQQVTLSCSPISGHRSVSWYQQTPGQGLQFLFEYFSETQRNKGNFPGRFSGRQFSNSRSEMNVSTLELGDSALYLCASSPGTGTDTQYFGPGTRLTVL.

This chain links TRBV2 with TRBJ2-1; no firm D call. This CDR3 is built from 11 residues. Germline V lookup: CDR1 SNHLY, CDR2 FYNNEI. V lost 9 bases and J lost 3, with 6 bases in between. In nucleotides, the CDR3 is TGTGCCAGTAACGACTACAATGAGCAGTTCTTC. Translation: CASNDYNEQFF.